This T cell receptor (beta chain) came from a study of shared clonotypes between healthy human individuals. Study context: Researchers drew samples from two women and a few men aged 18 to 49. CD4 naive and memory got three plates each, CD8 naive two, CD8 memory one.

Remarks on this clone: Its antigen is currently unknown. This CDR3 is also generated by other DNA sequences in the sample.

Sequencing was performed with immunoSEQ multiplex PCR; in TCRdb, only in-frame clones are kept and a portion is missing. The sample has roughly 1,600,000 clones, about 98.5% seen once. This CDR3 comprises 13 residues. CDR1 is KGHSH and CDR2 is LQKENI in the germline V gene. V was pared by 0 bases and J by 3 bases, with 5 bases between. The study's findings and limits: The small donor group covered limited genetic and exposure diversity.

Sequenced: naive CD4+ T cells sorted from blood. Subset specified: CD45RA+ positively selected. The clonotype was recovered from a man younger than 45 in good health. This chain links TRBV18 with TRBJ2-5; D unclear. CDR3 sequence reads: CASSPPLKETQYF. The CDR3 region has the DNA TGTGCCAGCTCACCACCGTTGAAAGAGACCCAGTACTTC.